The rows below give T cell receptor beta chains drawn from one sample of a study of neurological immune-mediated disorders. TCRdb reprocessed the 5' RACE reads with MiXCR, giving one entry per CDR3 protein. This sample yields fewer than 30,000 distinct CDR3 sequences, of which more than 6% are seen a single time; approximately 4.3% belongs to the top ten. The sequencing input was PBMCs. The receptors shown here come from a woman aged 40 to 50 in good health. CDR3s include the opening cysteine and the closing phenylalanine or tryptophan. The D gene is left open where the match is weak. Expanded clones get a size class; other rows say once, few or many, or leave the size out.

v_gene,j_gene,abundance,d_gene,CDR3aa,CDR3nt
TRBV12-3/TRBV12-4,TRBJ2-6,many,NA,CASSFRDLWSGANVLTF,TGTGCCAGCAGTTTTAGGGACTTGTGGTCTGGGGCCAACGTCCTGACTTTC
TRBV11-1,TRBJ2-3,many,NA,CASSPTQGEGDTQYF,TGTGCCAGCAGCCCCACCCAGGGGGAGGGAGATACGCAGTATTTT
TRBV20-1,TRBJ2-5,many,NA,CSARFASRQETQYF,TGCAGTGCTAGATTTGCTAGTCGGCAAGAGACCCAGTACTTC
TRBV7-7,TRBJ2-2,many,NA,CASTIGPPVAGELFF,TGTGCTAGCACCATTGGACCCCCTGTGGCCGGGGAGCTGTTTTTT
TRBV6-5,TRBJ2-5,medium-sized,NA,CASGNQETQYF,TGTGCCAGCGGTAACCAAGAGACCCAGTACTTC
TRBV5-5,TRBJ2-7,many,TRBD1,CASRKGTGKNEQYF,TGTGCCAGCAGAAAGGGGACAGGGAAGAACGAGCAGTACTTC
TRBV15,TRBJ2-5,many,NA,CATTGHGRVETQYF,TGTGCCACCACCGGACACGGTCGCGTCGAGACCCAGTACTTC
TRBV5-4,TRBJ2-3,NA,TRBD1,CASSLRDSGTDTQYF,TGTGCCAGCAGCCTCCGGGACAGCGGCACAGATACGCAGTATTTT
TRBV29-1,TRBJ2-5,many,NA,CSVATSPGGTQYF,TGCAGCGTGGCAACGAGTCCGGGCGGGACCCAGTACTTC
TRBV6-1,TRBJ2-3,many,TRBD2,CASSSLAGASDTQYF,TGTGCCAGCAGTTCCTTAGCGGGAGCGTCAGATACGCAGTATTTT